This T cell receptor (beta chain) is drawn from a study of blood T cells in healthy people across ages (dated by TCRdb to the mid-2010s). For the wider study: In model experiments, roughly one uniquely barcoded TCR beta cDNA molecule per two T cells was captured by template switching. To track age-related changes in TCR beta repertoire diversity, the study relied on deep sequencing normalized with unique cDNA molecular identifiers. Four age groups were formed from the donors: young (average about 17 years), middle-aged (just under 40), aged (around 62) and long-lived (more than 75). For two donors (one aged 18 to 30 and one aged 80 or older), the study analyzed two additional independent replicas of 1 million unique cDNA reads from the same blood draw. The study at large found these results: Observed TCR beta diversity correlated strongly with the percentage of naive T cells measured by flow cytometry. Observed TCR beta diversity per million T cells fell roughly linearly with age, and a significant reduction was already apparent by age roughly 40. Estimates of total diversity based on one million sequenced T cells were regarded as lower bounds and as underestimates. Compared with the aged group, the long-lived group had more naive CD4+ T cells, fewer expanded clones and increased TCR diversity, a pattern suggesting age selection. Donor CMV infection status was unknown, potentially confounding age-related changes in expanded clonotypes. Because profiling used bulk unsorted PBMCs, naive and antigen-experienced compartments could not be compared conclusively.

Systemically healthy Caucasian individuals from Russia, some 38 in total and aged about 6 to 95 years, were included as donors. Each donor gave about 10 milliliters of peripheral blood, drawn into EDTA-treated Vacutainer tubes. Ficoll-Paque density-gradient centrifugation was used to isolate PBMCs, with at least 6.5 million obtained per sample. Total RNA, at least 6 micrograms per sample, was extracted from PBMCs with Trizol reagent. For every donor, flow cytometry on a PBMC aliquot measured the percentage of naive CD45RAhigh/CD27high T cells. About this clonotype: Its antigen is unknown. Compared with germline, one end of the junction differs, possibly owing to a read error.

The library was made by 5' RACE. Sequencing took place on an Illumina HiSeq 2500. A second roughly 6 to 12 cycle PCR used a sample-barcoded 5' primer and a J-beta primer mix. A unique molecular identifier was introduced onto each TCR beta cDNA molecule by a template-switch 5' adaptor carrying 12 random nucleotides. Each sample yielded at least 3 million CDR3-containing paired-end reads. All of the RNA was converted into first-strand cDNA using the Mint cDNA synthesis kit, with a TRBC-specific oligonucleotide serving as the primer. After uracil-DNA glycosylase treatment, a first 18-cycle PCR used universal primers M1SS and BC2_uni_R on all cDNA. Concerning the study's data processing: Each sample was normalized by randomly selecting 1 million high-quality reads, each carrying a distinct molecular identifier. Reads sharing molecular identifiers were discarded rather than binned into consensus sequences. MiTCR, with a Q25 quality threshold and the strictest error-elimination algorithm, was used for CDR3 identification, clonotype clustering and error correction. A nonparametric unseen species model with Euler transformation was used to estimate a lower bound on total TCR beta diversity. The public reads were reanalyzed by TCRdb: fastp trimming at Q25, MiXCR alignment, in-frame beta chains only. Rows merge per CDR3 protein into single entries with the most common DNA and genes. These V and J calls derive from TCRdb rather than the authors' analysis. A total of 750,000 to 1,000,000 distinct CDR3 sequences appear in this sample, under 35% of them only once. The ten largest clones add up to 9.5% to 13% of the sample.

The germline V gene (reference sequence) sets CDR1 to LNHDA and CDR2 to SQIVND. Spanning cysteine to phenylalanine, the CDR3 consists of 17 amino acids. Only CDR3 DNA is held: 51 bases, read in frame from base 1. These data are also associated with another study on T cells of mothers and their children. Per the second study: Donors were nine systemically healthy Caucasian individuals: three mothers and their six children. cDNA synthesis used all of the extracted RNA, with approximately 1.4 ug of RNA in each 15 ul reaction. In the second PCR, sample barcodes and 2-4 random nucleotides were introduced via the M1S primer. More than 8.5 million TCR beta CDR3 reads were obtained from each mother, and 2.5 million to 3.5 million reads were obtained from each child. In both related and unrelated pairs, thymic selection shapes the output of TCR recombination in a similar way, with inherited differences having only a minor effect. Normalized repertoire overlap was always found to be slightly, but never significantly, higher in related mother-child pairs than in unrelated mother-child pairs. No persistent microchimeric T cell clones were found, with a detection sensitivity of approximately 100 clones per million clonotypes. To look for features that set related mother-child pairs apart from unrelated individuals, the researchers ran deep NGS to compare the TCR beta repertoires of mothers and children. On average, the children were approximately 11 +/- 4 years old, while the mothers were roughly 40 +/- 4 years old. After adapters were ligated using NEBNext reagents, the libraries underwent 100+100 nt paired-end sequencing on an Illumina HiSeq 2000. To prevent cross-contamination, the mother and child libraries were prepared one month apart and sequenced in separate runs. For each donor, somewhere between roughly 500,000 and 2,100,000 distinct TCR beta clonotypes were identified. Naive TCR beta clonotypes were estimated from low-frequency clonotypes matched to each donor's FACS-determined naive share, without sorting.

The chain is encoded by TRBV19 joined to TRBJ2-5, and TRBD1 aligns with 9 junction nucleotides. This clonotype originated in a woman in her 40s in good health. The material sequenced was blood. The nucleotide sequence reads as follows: TGTGCCGGTAGTATTATTGGACAGGGGAAAGACGGGGAGACCCAGTACTTC. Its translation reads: CAGSIIGQGKDGETQYF.